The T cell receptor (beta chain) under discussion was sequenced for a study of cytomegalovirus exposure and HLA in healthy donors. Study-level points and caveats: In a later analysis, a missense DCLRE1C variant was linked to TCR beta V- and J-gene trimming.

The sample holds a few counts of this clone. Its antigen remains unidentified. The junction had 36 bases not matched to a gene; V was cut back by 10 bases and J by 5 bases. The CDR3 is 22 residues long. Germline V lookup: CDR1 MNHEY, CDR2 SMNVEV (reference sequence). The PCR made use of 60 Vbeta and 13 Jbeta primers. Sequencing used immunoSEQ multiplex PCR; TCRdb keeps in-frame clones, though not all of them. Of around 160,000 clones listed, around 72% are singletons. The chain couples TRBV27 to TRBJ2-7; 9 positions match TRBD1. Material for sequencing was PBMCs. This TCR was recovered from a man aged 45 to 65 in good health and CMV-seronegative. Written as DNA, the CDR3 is TGTGCCAACCCGTCCCCCCGGGACAGGGAGATTGAGTGGAAGGTGAAAAGAGACGAGCAGTACTTC. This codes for CANPSPRDREIEWKVKRDEQYF.